This TCR beta chain appears in the sequencing data of a study of T cell responses to AZD1222 COVID-19 vaccine. A word on this clone: Its antigen is undetermined.

Findings and limits, study-wide: At 160-218 and 743-854, vaccine-associated CD4 TCRs were dominant, and they spanned spike. Within unmutated variant regions lay the reported targets of nearly half of spike-specific TCRs. Possibly, clonal diversity was underestimated; donors were largely white British and included more females.

Clones were sequenced by immunoSEQ multiplex PCR, and TCRdb holds only the in-frame ones, with some missing. The sample consists of around 86,000 clones, around 90% of them appearing once. The receptor comes from an adult in good health. Sequenced here: peripheral blood, sampled on day 0 of AZD1222 vaccination.

The CDR3: CASSYSRTDLAKNIQYF. CDR3 DNA: TGTGCCAGCAGTTACTCCCGGACTGACTTAGCCAAAAACATTCAGTACTTC. The chain is built from TRBV6-2 or TRBV6-3 and TRBJ2-4; TRBD2 might be the D (5 bases). V was cut by 0 bases and J by 0 bases, with 12 bases left in between. CDR3 length: 17 amino acids. From germline, CDR1 is MNHEY and CDR2 SVGEGT.